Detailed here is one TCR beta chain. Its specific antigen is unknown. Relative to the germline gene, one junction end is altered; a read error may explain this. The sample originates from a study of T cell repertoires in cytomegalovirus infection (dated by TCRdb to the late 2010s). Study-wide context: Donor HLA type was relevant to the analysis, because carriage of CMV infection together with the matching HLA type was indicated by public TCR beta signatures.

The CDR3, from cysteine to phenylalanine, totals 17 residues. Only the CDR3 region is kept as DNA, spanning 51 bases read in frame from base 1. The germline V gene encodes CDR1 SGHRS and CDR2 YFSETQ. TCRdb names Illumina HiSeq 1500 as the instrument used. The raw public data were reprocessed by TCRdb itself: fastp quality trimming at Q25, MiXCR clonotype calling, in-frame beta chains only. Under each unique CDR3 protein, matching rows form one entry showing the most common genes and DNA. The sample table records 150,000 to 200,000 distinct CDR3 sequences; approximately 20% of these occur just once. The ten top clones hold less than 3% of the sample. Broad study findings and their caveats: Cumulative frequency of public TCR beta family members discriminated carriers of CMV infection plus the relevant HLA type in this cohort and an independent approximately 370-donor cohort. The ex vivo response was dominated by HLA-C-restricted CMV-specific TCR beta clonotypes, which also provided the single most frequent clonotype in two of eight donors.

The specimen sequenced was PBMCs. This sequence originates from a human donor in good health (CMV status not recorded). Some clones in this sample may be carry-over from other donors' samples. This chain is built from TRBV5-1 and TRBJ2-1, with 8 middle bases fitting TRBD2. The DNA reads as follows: TGCGCCAGCGGCTTGGAGGGTAGGAGCGGGGGTTACAATGAGCAGTTCTTC. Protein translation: CASGLEGRSGGYNEQFF.